Listed here is a single TCR beta chain. Its specificity is unknown. Generated by immunoSEQ multiplex PCR, the TCRdb table keeps only in-frame clones and is missing some. The top ten hold about 1.5% of the sample, which has more than 60,000 clones, roughly 90% seen once. These data belong to a study of cytomegalovirus exposure and HLA in healthy donors. Study outcomes and limitations: Reportedly, diagnosis of cytomegalovirus status by the classifier showed high specificity and sensitivity.

This CDR3 is 14 amino acids long. The V end was cut by 6 bases, the J end by 3 bases, with 13 bases between. Germline CDR1 is MNHNS and CDR2 is SASEGT. The sequenced sample consisted of PBMCs. The chain recombines TRBV6-1 with TRBJ2-3; perhaps TRBD2 as D (5 bases). The clonotype was recovered from a woman aged 18-35 years in good health and CMV-seronegative. The chain's CDR3 is CASSPGSRTDTQYF. CDR3 coding DNA: TGTGCCAGCAGCCCGGGATCCAGAACAGATACGCAGTATTTT.